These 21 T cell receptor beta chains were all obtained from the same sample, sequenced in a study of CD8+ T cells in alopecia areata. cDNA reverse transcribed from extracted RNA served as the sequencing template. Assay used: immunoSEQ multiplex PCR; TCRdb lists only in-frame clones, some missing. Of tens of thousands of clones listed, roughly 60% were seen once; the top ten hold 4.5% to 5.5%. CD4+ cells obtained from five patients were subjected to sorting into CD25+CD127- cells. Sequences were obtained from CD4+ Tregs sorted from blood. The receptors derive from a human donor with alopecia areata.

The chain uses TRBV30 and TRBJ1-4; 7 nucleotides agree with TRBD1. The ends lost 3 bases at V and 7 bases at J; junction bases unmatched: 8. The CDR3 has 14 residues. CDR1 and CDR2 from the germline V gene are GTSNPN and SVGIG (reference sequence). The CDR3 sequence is CAWSQLGGSEKLFF. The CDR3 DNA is TGTGCCTGGAGCCAACTAGGGGGCAGTGAAAAACTGTTTTTT.

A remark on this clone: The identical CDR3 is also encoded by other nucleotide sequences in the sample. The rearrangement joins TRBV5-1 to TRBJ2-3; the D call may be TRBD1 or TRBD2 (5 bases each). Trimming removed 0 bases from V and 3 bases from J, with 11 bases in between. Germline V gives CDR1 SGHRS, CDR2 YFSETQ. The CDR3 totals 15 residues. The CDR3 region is CASSLGQGGTDTQYF. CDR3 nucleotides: TGCGCCAGCAGCTTGGGCCAGGGCGGGACAGATACGCAGTATTTT.

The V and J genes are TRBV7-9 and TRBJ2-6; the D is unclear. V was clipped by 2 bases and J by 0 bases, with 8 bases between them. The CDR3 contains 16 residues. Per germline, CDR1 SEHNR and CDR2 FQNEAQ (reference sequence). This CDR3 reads CASSLRSRSGANVLTF. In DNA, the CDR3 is TGTGCCAGCAGCTTAAGGAGCCGCTCTGGGGCCAACGTCCTGACTTTC.

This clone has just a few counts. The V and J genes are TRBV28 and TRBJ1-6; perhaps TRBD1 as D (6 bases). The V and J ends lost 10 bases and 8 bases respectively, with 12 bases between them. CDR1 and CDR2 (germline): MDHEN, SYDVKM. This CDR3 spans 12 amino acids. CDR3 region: CATSYRDSPLHF. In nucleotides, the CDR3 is TGTGCCACCTCCTACAGGGATTCACCCCTCCACTTT.

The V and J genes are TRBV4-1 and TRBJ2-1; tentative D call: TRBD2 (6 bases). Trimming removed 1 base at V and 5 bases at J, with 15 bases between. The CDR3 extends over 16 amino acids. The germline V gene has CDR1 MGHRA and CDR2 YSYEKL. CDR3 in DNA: TGCGCCAGCAGCCAAGGTATGGGCGGGAACCACAATGAGCAGTTCTTC. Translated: CASSQGMGGNHNEQFF.

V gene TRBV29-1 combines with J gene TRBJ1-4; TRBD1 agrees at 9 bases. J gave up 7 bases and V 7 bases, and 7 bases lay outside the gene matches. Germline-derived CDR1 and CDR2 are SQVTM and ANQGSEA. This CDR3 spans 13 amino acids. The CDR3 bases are TGCAGCGCGGTCCCGGGACAGGGTGAAAAACTGTTTTTT. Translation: CSAVPGQGEKLFF.

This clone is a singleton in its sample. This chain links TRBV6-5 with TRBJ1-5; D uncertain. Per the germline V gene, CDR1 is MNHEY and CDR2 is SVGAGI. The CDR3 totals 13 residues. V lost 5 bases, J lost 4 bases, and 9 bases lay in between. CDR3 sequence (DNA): TGTGCCAGCAGTCGGCTCCCAAATCAGCCCCAGCATTTT. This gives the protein CASSRLPNQPQHF.

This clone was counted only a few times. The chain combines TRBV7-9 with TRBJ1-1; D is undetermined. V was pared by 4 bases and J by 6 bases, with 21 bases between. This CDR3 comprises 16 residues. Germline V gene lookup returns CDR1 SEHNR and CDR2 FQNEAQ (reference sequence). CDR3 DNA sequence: TGTGCCAGCAGCTCGCTTGTCGCCAATCAAAAGGCTGAAGCTTTCTTT. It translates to CASSSLVANQKAEAFF.

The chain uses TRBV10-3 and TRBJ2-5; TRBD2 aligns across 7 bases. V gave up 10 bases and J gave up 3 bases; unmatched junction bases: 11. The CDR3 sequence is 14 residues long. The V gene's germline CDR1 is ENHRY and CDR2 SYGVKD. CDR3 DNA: TGTGCCACTCATGGCGGGAGAGGGAAAGAGACCCAGTACTTC. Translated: CATHGGRGKETQYF.

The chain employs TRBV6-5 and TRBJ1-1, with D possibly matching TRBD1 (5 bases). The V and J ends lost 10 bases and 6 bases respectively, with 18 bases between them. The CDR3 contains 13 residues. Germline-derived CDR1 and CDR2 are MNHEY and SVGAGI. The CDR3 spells CATRRGRAAEAFF. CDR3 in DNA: TGTGCCACCCGAAGGGGCAGGGCCGCTGAAGCTTTCTTT.

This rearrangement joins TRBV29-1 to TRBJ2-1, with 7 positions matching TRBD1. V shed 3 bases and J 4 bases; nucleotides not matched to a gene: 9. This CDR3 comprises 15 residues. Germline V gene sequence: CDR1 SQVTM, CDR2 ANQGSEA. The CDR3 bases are TGCAGCGTTGACTACCGCAGGGGGTCTTACAATGAGCAGTTCTTC. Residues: CSVDYRRGSYNEQFF.

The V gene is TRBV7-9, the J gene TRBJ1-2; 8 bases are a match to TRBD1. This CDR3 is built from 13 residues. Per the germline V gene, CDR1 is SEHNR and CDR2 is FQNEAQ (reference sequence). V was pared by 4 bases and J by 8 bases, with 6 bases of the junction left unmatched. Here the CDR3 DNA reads TGTGCCAGCAGCTCCGGACAGGGAGGGGGCTACACCTTC. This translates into CASSSGQGGGYTF.

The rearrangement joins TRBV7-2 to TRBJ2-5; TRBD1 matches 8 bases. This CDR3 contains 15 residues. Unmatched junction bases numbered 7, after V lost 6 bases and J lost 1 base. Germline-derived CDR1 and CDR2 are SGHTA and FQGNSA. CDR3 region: CASRSGQAIQETQYF. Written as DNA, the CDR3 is TGTGCCAGCAGATCGGGACAGGCGATCCAAGAGACCCAGTACTTC.

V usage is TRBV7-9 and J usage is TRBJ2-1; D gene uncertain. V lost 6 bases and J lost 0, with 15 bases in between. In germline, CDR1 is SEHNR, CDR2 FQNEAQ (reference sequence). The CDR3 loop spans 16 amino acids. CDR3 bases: TGTGCCAGCAGTCCGAGAAAGATGAGCTCCTACAATGAGCAGTTCTTC. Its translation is CASSPRKMSSYNEQFF.

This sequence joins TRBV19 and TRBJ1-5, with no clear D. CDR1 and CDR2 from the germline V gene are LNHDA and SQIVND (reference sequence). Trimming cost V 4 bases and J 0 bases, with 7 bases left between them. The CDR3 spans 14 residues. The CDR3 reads CASSKMNSNQPQHF. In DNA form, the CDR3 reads TGTGCCAGTAGTAAGATGAATAGCAATCAGCCCCAGCATTTT.

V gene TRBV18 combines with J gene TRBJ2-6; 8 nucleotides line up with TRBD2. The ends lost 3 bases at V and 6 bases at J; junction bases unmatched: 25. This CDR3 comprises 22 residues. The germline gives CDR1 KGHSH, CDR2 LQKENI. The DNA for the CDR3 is TGTGCCAGCTCACCCCTGTGGGGGGGTGTAGGACTAGCCACCTCGATGGCCAACGTCCTGACTTTC. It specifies CASSPLWGGVGLATSMANVLTF.

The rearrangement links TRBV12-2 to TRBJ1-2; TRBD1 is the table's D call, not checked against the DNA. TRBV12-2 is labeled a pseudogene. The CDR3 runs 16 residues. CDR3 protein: CASRLRGKEPAIGYTF. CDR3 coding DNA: TGTGCAAGTCGCTTGAGGGGGAAAGAACCCGCTATTGGCTACACCTTC.

The CDR3 DNA is TGCGCCAGCAGCCGGACGCCCAGGGATATTCAGTACTTC. Translating gives CASSRTPRDIQYF. The chain employs TRBV10-1 and TRBJ2-4, with a weak D call TRBD1 (5 bases). Between the trimmed V and J ends, which lost 6 bases and 10 bases, there was a span of 16 bases. The CDR3 has 13 residues. Germline assignment: CDR1 WNHNN and CDR2 SYGVQD (reference sequence).

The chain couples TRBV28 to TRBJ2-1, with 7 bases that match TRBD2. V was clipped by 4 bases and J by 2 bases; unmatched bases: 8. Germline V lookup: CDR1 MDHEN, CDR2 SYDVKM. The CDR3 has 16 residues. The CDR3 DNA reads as TGTGCCAGCAGTTCTCATAGACTAGCCACCTACAATGAGCAGTTCTTC. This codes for CASSSHRLATYNEQFF.

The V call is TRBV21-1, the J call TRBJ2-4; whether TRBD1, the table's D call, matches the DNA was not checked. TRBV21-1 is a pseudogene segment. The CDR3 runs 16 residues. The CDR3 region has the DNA TGTGCCAGCAGCCTCAGGGGGACGCTAGCCAAAAACATTCAGTACTTC. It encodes CASSLRGTLAKNIQYF.

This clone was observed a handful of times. The DNA of the CDR3 is TGCAGCGATTCGACAGAGCCCTACGAGCAGTACTTC. This gives the protein CSDSTEPYEQYF. The rearrangement uses TRBV29-1 and TRBJ2-7, with D tentatively TRBD1 (5 bases). Trimming pared 7 bases from V and 2 bases from J, leaving 12 bases between. Germline V gene lookup returns CDR1 SQVTM and CDR2 ANQGSEA. This CDR3 contains 12 residues.